What follows are 22 T cell receptor beta chains derived from one specimen sequenced in a study of Ad26.COV2.S vaccination and SARS-CoV-2 variants. Here immunoSEQ multiplex PCR was the method, and the copy in TCRdb shows in-frame clones only, minus some. The table lists around 300,000 clones, approximately 86% of them singletons. Treatment: some 20 received Ad26.COV2.S at low or high dose, single or two shots; about 5 received placebo; per-sample allocation not given. Specimen acquisition occurred on day 63 following the initial vaccine or placebo injection. Sequences were derived from peripheral blood, sampled in a trial of Ad26.COV2.S vaccine versus placebo. These receptors originate from a person between 18 and 65 years old who received the Ad26.COV2.S COVID-19 vaccine or a placebo.

V gene TRBV7-2 combines with J gene TRBJ2-1, with TRBD2 identical over 7 bases. V shed 6 bases and J 0 bases; nucleotides not matched to a gene: 5. In germline, CDR1 is SGHTA, CDR2 FQGNSA. The CDR3 runs to 15 residues. DNA for the CDR3: TGTGCCAGCAGTTGGGACTACAGCTCCTACAATGAGCAGTTCTTC. Amino acids: CASSWDYSSYNEQFF.

DNA of the CDR3: TGTGCCAGCAGTTTTCTGCGGAATGAGCCCCAGCATTTT. This codes for CASSFLRNEPQHF. The chain uses TRBV12-3 or TRBV12-4 and TRBJ1-5, with D unclear. The CDR3 sequence is 13 residues long. The V end lost 3 bases, the J end lost 8 bases, and 11 bases lay between the germline ends.

The V and J genes are TRBV12-5 and TRBJ1-1; D remains unclear. This CDR3 is built from 14 residues. Germline CDR1 and CDR2: LGHNT and FRNRAP. Trimming took off 2 bases at V and 4 bases at J, with 11 bases between the two ends. The CDR3 nucleotides are TGTGCTAGTGGTTTGAGTCTACCAGGCACTGAAGCTTTCTTT. This codes for CASGLSLPGTEAFF.

V and J are TRBV19 and TRBJ1-5; D is uncertain. The CDR3 extends over 14 amino acids. The germline V gene has CDR1 LNHDA and CDR2 SQIVND (reference sequence). The V and J ends lost 3 bases and 1 base respectively, with 7 bases between them. CDR3 protein: CASSMRVSNQPQHF. Here the CDR3 DNA reads TGTGCCAGTAGTATGCGGGTGAGCAATCAGCCCCAGCATTTT.

The genes are TRBV5-1 and TRBJ2-5, with D possibly matching TRBD1 (6 bases). Germline V gives CDR1 SGHRS, CDR2 YFSETQ. Trimming cost V 4 bases and J 2 bases, with 15 bases left between them. The CDR3 sequence is 15 residues long. CDR3 amino acids: CASSPQGSGQETQYF. The CDR3, as DNA: TGCGCCAGCAGCCCACAGGGTAGTGGTCAAGAGACCCAGTACTTC. The full variable domain, its missing parts supplied by reference TRBV5-1 and TRBJ2-5, is KAGVTQTPRYLIKTRGQQVTLSCSPISGHRSVSWYQQTPGQGLQFLFEYFSETQRNKGNFPGRFSGRQFSNSRSEMNVSTLELGDSALYLCASSPQGSGQETQYFGPGTRLLVL.

This clone came up a few times. This rearrangement joins TRBV4-1 to TRBJ2-7, with D perhaps being TRBD1 or TRBD2 (5 bases each). V lost 4 bases, J lost 3 bases, and 16 bases lay in between. The CDR3 length is 15 residues. CDR1 is MGHRA, CDR2 YSYEKL, per germline. The CDR3 is CASSREHVGGYEQYF. Written as DNA, the CDR3 is TGCGCCAGCAGCCGGGAGCATGTTGGGGGCTACGAGCAGTACTTC.

This chain joins TRBV27 and TRBJ2-2, with D possibly matching TRBD1 (7 bases). The CDR3 has 16 residues. Trimming left V 4 bases short and J 8 bases short, with 20 bases between. Per the germline V gene, CDR1 is MNHEY and CDR2 is SMNVEV (reference sequence). The CDR3 DNA reads as TGTGCCAGCAGTTACGGAGGGGGCACCCTCGGAGGGGAGCTGTTTTTT. It translates to CASSYGGGTLGGELFF.

The chain links TRBV18 to TRBJ1-3; D is ambiguous. The V end lost 4 bases, the J end lost 1 base, and 8 bases lay between the germline ends. Germline values: CDR1 KGHSH, CDR2 LQKENI. This CDR3 contains 14 residues. This CDR3 is CASSQDTSGNTIYF. In DNA form, the CDR3 reads TGTGCCAGCTCACAAGATACGTCTGGAAACACCATATATTTT. Using reference TRBV18 and TRBJ1-3 for the parts outside the CDR3, the full variable domain is NAGVMQNPRHLVRRRGQEARLRCSPMKGHSHVYWYRQLPEEGLKFMVYLQKENIIDESGMPKERFSAEFPKEGPSILRIQQVVRGDSAAYFCASSQDTSGNTIYFGEGSWLTVV.

J is TRBJ1-1 and V is TRBV28; the D gene is possibly TRBD1 (5 bases). The V end was cut by 6 bases, the J end by 5 bases, with 13 bases between. Germline V lookup: CDR1 MDHEN, CDR2 SYDVKM. The CDR3 contains 13 residues. The CDR3 DNA follows: TGTGCCAGCAGATGGGGGGTTGGGACTGAAGCTTTCTTT. It specifies CASRWGVGTEAFF.

With regard to this clone: Distinct nucleotide sequences in the sample also encode this CDR3. The V and J genes are TRBV9 and TRBJ2-2; D might be TRBD1 (6 bases). V was cut by 2 bases and J by 0 bases, with 11 bases left in between. CDR1 is SGDLS and CDR2 is YYNGEE in the germline V gene. There are 16 residues in the CDR3. CDR3 protein: CASSVSGTTNTGELFF. The DNA for the CDR3 is TGTGCCAGCAGCGTGTCCGGGACAACGAACACCGGGGAGCTGTTTTTT.

This chain uses TRBV5-1 with TRBJ2-1; D assignment may be TRBD1 or TRBD2 (6 bases each). The CDR3 runs 15 residues. Trimming pared 0 bases from V and 2 bases from J, leaving 9 bases between. Germline V gives CDR1 SGHRS, CDR2 YFSETQ. The CDR3 sequence is CASSLAGGAYNEQFF. DNA of the CDR3: TGCGCCAGCAGCTTGGCCGGGGGCGCCTACAATGAGCAGTTCTTC. The variable domain in full, completed from reference TRBV5-1 and TRBJ2-1, reads KAGVTQTPRYLIKTRGQQVTLSCSPISGHRSVSWYQQTPGQGLQFLFEYFSETQRNKGNFPGRFSGRQFSNSRSEMNVSTLELGDSALYLCASSLAGGAYNEQFFGPGTRLTVL.

The chain employs TRBV7-9 and TRBJ1-1, with D perhaps TRBD1 (5 bases). The CDR3 covers 13 residues. The V gene's germline CDR1 is SEHNR and CDR2 FQNEAQ (reference sequence). Trimming took 1 base from V and 4 from J, leaving 7 bases between them. DNA for the CDR3: TGTGCCAGCAGCTTAGGGGGCGCCACTGAAGCTTTCTTT. Its protein is CASSLGGATEAFF.

The V gene is TRBV18, the J gene TRBJ2-1; TRBD2 matches 14 bases. The CDR3 sequence is 16 residues long. Per the germline V gene, CDR1 is KGHSH and CDR2 is LQKENI. V shed 4 bases, J shed 8 bases, and the junction held 7 bases outside the gene matches. Written as DNA, the CDR3 is TGTGCCAGCTCACTCCAAATGACTAGCGGGAGGGATGAGCAGTTCTTC. This sequence encodes CASSLQMTSGRDEQFF. Drawing the rest from reference TRBV18 and TRBJ2-1, the complete variable domain is NAGVMQNPRHLVRRRGQEARLRCSPMKGHSHVYWYRQLPEEGLKFMVYLQKENIIDESGMPKERFSAEFPKEGPSILRIQQVVRGDSAAYFCASSLQMTSGRDEQFFGPGTRLTVL.

The rearrangement links TRBV11-2 to TRBJ2-2; TRBD1 or TRBD2 may be the D gene (5 bases each). Germline V gives CDR1 SGHAT, CDR2 FQNNGV. CDR3 length: 15 amino acids. The V end was cut by 1 base, the J end by 9 bases, with 15 bases between. CDR3 DNA sequence: TGTGCCAGCAGCTTAGGAGTCCAGGGAGTGCGGGAGCTGTTTTTT. Translating it yields CASSLGVQGVRELFF.

There are a few counts of this clone. The chain is built from TRBV4-3 and TRBJ2-5; D gene unclear. Germline values: CDR1 LGHNA, CDR2 YSLEER. The CDR3 is 13 amino acids. V shed 1 base and J shed 3 bases, with 6 bases lying between them. CDR3 nucleotide sequence: TGCGCCAGCAGCCAAGCCGTGAAAGAGACCCAGTACTTC. Its protein is CASSQAVKETQYF.

This clone was detected a few times. J is TRBJ1-3 and V is TRBV7-9; 8 bases agree with TRBD1. The CDR3 loop spans 14 amino acids. V lost 11 bases and J lost 0; bases outside the gene matches: 6. Germline loops: CDR1 SEHNR, CDR2 FQNEAQ (reference sequence). The CDR3 region is CAGGQGNSGNTIYF. CDR3 in DNA: TGTGCCGGAGGACAGGGAAACTCTGGAAACACCATATATTTT.

This clone turned up a few times. The chain uses TRBV5-6 and TRBJ2-5; TRBD1 matches 7 bases. The CDR3 loop spans 17 amino acids. Per germline, CDR1 SGHDT and CDR2 YYEEEE. V was clipped by 4 bases and J by 4 bases; unmatched bases: 16. For the CDR3, the DNA is TGTGCCAGCAGCGGCTGGCTATGGGACAGACTTTTAGAGACCCAGTACTTC. Translation gives CASSGWLWDRLLETQYF.

The rearrangement links TRBV30 to TRBJ2-7; the D gene could be TRBD1 or TRBD2 (5 bases each). Trimming took 5 bases from V and 2 from J, leaving 10 bases between them. This CDR3 is built from 12 residues. Germline CDR1 GTSNPN, CDR2 SVGIG (reference sequence). The CDR3 protein is CAWGGRTYEQYF. The CDR3 DNA reads TGTGCCTGGGGGGGACGGACCTACGAGCAGTACTTC.

This chain connects TRBV7-9 to TRBJ2-3; 10 bases match TRBD2. The CDR3 has 17 residues. Trimming removed 2 bases from V and 3 bases from J; junction bases left unmatched: 8. CDR1 is SEHNR and CDR2 is FQNEAQ in the germline V gene (reference sequence). CDR3: CASSLSLAGGPTDTQYF. As DNA, the CDR3 is TGTGCCAGCAGCTTATCCTTAGCGGGAGGTCCGACAGATACGCAGTATTTT. The variable domain in full, completed from reference TRBV7-9 and TRBJ2-3, reads DTGVSQNPRHKITKRGQNVTFRCDPISEHNRLYWYRQTLGQGPEFLTYFQNEAQLEKSRLLSDRFSAERPKGSFSTLEIQRTEQGDSAMYLCASSLSLAGGPTDTQYFGPGTRLTVL.

V usage is TRBV2 and J usage is TRBJ2-7, with a possible D match to TRBD1 (5 bases). This CDR3 is built from 15 residues. Trimming removed 1 base at V and 2 bases at J, with 12 bases between. The germline gives CDR1 SNHLY, CDR2 FYNNEI. As DNA, the CDR3 is TGTGCCAGCAGTGAAGAGGGGAAACTCCCCTACGAGCAGTACTTC. This gives the protein CASSEEGKLPYEQYF.

This chain connects TRBV18 to TRBJ1-2, with 9 bases fitting TRBD1. Germline-derived CDR1 and CDR2 are KGHSH and LQKENI. This CDR3 is built from 14 residues. V lost 5 bases, J lost 8 bases, and 9 bases stayed unmatched. CDR3: CASSKSRQGDGYTF. CDR3 DNA sequence: TGTGCCAGCTCAAAGTCCCGACAGGGGGACGGCTACACCTTC.

The CDR3 nucleotides are TGTGCCAGTAGTACCCCCCCTAGCGGGACCTACAATGAGCAGTTCTTC. It codes for CASSTPPSGTYNEQFF. The chain recombines TRBV19 with TRBJ2-1, with 9 bases lining up with TRBD2. This CDR3 region has 16 residues. V shed 4 bases, J shed 2 bases, and the junction held 6 bases outside the gene matches. CDR1 LNHDA and CDR2 SQIVND come from the germline V gene (reference sequence).